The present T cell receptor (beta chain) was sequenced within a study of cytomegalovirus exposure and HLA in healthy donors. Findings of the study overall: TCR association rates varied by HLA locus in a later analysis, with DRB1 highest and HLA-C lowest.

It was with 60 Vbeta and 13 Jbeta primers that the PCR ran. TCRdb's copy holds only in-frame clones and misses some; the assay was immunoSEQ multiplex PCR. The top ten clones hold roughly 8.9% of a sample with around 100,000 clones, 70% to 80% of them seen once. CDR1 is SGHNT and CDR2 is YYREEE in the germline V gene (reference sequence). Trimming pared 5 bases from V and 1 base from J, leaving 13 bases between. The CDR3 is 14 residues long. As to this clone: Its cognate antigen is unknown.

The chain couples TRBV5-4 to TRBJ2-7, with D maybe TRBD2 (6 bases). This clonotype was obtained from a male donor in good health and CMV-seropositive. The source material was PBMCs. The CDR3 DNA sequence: TGTGCCAGCAGTCCGGACGGGGGATCCTACGAGCAGTACTTC. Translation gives CASSPDGGSYEQYF.